This T cell receptor (beta chain) was obtained from a study of T cell responses to AZD1222 COVID-19 vaccine. With V trimmed by 0 bases and J by 8 bases, 5 bases remained unmatched. CDR3 length: 15 amino acids. Looked up from germline, CDR1 is SGHTS and CDR2 is YDEGEE. On this clone: The antigen is undetermined.

The protocol was immunoSEQ multiplex PCR, while the TCRdb copy is restricted to in-frame clones and leaves out a portion. Its listing shows 150,000 or so clones. The study's findings and limits: The peak T cell response came first, and repertoires were sampled only after it.

The receptor was derived from an adult in good health. The V gene is TRBV5-8, the J gene TRBJ1-6; 7 bases line up with TRBD1. Material: peripheral blood. The CDR3 DNA sequence: TGTGCCAGCAGCTTGGGACAGGGAGGGTATTCACCCCTCCACTTT. Protein: CASSLGQGGYSPLHF.